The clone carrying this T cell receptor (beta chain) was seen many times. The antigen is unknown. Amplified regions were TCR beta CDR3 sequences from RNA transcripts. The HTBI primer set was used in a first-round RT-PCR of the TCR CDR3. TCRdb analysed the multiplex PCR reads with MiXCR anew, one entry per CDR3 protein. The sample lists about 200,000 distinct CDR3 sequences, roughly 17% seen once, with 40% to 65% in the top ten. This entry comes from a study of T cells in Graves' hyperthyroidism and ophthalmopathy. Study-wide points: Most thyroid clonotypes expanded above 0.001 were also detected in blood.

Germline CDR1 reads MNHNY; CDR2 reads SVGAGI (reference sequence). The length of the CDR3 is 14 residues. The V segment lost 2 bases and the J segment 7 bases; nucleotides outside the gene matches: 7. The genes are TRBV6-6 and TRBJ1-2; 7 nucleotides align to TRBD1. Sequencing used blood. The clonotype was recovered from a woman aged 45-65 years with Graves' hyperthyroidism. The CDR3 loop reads CASSYDRVLLGYTF. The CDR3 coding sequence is TGTGCCAGCAGTTACGACAGGGTCTTACTTGGCTACACCTTC.